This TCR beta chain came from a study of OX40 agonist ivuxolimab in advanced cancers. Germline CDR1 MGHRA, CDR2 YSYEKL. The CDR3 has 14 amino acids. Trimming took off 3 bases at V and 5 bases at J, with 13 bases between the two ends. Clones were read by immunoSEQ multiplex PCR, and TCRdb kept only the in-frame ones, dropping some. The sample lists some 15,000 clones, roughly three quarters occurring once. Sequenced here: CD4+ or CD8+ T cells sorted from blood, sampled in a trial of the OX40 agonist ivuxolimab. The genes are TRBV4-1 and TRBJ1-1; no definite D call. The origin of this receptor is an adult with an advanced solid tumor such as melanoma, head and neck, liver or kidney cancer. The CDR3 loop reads CASSQSLGKTEAFF. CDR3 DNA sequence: TGCGCCAGCAGCCAGTCCCTCGGCAAAACTGAAGCTTTCTTT.